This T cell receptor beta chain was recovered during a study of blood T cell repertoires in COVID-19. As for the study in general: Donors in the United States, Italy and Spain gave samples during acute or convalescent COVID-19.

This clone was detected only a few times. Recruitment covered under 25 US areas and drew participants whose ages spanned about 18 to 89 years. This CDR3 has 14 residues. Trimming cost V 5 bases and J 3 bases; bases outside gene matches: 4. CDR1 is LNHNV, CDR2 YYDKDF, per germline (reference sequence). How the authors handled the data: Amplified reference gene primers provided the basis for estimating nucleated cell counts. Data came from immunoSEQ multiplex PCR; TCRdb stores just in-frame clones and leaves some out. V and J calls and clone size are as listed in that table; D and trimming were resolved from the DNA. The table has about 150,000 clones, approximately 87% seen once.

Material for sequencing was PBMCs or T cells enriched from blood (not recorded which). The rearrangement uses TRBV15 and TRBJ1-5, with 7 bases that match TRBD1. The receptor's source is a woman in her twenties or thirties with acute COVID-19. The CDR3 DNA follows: TGTGCCACCAGCCGGGGACAGCTCAATCAGCCCCAGCATTTT. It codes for CATSRGQLNQPQHF.